This T cell receptor beta chain was sequenced in a study of blood T cell repertoires in COVID-19. Study at large: COVID-19 samples from acute and convalescent phases originated in the United States, Italy and Spain.

The protocol was immunoSEQ multiplex PCR, while the TCRdb copy is restricted to in-frame clones and leaves out a portion. In the table there are approximately 130,000 clones, more than 70% of which are singletons. CDR1 and CDR2 from the germline V gene are MNHEY and SVGAGI. Trimming removed 6 bases from V and 4 bases from J, with 12 bases in between. The CDR3 extends over 13 amino acids. Sequenced: peripheral blood. The receptor's source is a human donor in a cohort sampled during active COVID-19. V gene TRBV6-5 combines with J gene TRBJ1-2; D call uncertain. The CDR3 here is CASSPALAYGYTF. In nucleotides, the CDR3 is TGTGCCAGCAGCCCGGCTTTAGCCTATGGCTACACCTTC.